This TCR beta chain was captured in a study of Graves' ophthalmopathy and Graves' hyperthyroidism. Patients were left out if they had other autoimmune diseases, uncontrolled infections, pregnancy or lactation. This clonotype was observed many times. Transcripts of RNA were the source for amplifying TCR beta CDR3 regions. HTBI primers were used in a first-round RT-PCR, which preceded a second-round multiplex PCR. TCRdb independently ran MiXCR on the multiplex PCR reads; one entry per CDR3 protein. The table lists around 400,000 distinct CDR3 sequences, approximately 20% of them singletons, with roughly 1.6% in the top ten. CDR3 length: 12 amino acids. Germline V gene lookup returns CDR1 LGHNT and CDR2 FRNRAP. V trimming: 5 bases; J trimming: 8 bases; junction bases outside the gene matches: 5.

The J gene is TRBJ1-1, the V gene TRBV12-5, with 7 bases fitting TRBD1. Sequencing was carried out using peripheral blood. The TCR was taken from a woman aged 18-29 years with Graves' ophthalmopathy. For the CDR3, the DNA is TGTGCTAGTGGTCGTTACAGGGGAGAAGCTTTCTTT. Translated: CASGRYRGEAFF.